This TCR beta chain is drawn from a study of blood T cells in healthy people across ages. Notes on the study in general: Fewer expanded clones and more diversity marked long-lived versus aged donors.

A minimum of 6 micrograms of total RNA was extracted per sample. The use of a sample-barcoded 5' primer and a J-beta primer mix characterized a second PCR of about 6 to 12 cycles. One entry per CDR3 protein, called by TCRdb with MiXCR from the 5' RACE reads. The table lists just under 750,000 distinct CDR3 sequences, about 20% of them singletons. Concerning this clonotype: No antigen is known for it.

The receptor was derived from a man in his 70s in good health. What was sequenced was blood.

CDR3 sequence reads: CASSERPGTVEKLFF. In DNA, the CDR3 is TGTGCCAGCAGTGAACGGCCGGGAACAGTTGAAAAACTGTTTTTT. The gene calls are TRBV6-1 and TRBJ1-4; D is unresolved. The V gene lost 2 bases and the J gene lost 7 bases, with 14 bases spanning the gap. The CDR3 extends over 15 amino acids. CDR1 and CDR2 from the germline V gene are MNHNS and SASEGT.